The next 24 T cell receptor beta chains were all read from a single sample in a study of cytomegalovirus exposure and HLA in healthy donors (dated by TCRdb to between 2016 and 2019). The library was prepared using the immunoSEQ multiplex PCR assay. For the multiplex PCR, a mixture combining 60 forward primers for TCR Vbeta segments and 13 reverse primers for TCR Jbeta segments was used. TCRdb obtained this table from immuneACCESS and retained in-frame rearrangements with V and J assigned. These tables miss some clones; where compared with another copy, unresolved V genes account for less than half of the shortfall, and the remainder is unexplained. This sample is represented by fewer than 150,000 clones; 70% to 80% of them were singletons. The leading ten clones occupy approximately 2.1% of the sample. The sequenced material came from PBMCs. The receptor source for this set is a man under 40 in good health and CMV-seronegative.

V gene TRBV7-9 combines with J gene TRBJ2-5, with D possibly matching TRBD2 (7 bases). The CDR3 is 13 residues long. Trimming took 4 bases from V and 4 from J, leaving 10 bases between them. The germline V gene has CDR1 SEHNR and CDR2 FQNEAQ (reference sequence). CDR3 residues: CASSWGGRETQYF. DNA of the CDR3: TGTGCCAGCAGCTGGGGGGGCAGAGAGACCCAGTACTTC.

This chain connects TRBV28 to TRBJ1-4; possible D gene TRBD1, 5 bases. Trimming shortened V by 3 bases and J by 4 bases, and 21 bases separated the two germline ends. Germline CDR1 reads MDHEN; CDR2 reads SYDVKM. There are 18 residues in the CDR3. CDR3 DNA: TGTGCCAGCAGTTTTACCTCGCAGGCGGGGGTCCTTAATGAAAAACTGTTTTTT. Protein: CASSFTSQAGVLNEKLFF.

This chain uses TRBV4-3 with TRBJ2-7; a weak D match, TRBD2 (5 bases). V lost 0 bases, J lost 6 bases, and 12 bases lay in between. The CDR3 has 14 residues. CDR1 LGHNA and CDR2 YSLEER come from the germline V gene. The CDR3 DNA reads as TGCGCCAGCAGCCAAGATACCGGGAACGGCGAGCAGTACTTC. Amino acid sequence: CASSQDTGNGEQYF.

The chain uses TRBV28 and TRBJ2-7; 9 nucleotides agree with TRBD1. V lost 5 bases, J lost 7 bases, and 6 bases stayed unmatched. Germline V gene data show CDR1 as MDHEN and CDR2 as SYDVKM. This CDR3 has 13 amino acids. CDR3 in amino acids: CASSTGQGQEQYF. In DNA, the CDR3 is TGTGCCAGCAGTACGGGACAGGGTCAAGAGCAGTACTTC.

V is TRBV7-9 and J is TRBJ2-5, with 12 bases identical to TRBD1. The CDR3 totals 15 residues. In germline, CDR1 is SEHNR, CDR2 FQNEAQ (reference sequence). J gave up 4 bases and V 2 bases, and 2 bases lay outside the gene matches. CDR3 residues: CASSLRDRGRETQYF. The CDR3 DNA is TGTGCCAGCAGCTTACGGGACAGGGGGCGAGAGACCCAGTACTTC.

The J gene is TRBJ2-1, the V gene TRBV19, with 11 bases that match TRBD2. Per the germline V gene, CDR1 is LNHDA and CDR2 is SQIVND (reference sequence). The CDR3 loop spans 18 amino acids. J lost 7 bases, V lost 3 bases, and 14 bases had no gene match. This CDR3 reads CASSIKLLRLAGGNEQFF. The CDR3 bases are TGTGCCAGTAGTATTAAGTTGTTGCGGCTAGCGGGAGGTAATGAGCAGTTCTTC.

This chain uses TRBV28 with TRBJ2-5; TRBD2 might be the D (6 bases). Matching the DNA end better, TRBJ2-7 makes the J call doubtful. The CDR3 consists of 13 residues. Looked up from germline, CDR1 is MDHEN and CDR2 is SYDVKM. The CDR3 spells CASSLTGTREQYF. CDR3 nucleotide sequence: TGTGCCAGCAGTTTGACCGGGACTCGCGAGCAGTACTTC.

V and J are TRBV2 and TRBJ2-3, with TRBD1 matching over 7 bases. The length of the CDR3 is 13 residues. Trimming removed 5 bases from V and 7 bases from J; junction bases left unmatched: 6. Germline loops: CDR1 SNHLY, CDR2 FYNNEI. This CDR3 is CASSLGQVNTQYF. CDR3 in DNA: TGTGCCAGCAGTCTTGGACAGGTTAATACGCAGTATTTT.

A few counts support this clone. CDR3 DNA: TGTGCCAGCAGTCCCTCGACAGGGGGCTCAGATACGCAGTATTTT. It yields the protein CASSPSTGGSDTQYF. This chain connects TRBV6-4 to TRBJ2-3; 10 bases align to TRBD1. Germline V gene data show CDR1 as MRHNA and CDR2 as SNTAGT. V lost 5 bases to trimming and J lost 4 bases; unmatched junction nucleotides: 6. This CDR3 has 15 residues.

The chain couples TRBV7-2 to TRBJ2-1; D is uncertain. Per the germline V gene, CDR1 is SGHTA and CDR2 is FQGNSA. The CDR3 totals 13 residues. The V and J ends lost 5 bases and 3 bases respectively, with 8 bases between them. The CDR3 here is CASSIDNYNEQFF. CDR3 in DNA: TGTGCCAGCAGCATCGACAACTACAATGAGCAGTTCTTC.

The chain has TRBV28 and TRBJ2-7; 10 bases align to TRBD2. V trimming: 5 bases; J trimming: 6 bases; junction bases outside the gene matches: 4. Germline V gene lookup returns CDR1 MDHEN and CDR2 SYDVKM. The CDR3 sequence is 13 residues long. The CDR3 bases are TGTGCCAGCAGTCCTAGCGGGAGAGCCGAGCAGTACTTC. Translated: CASSPSGRAEQYF.

V gene TRBV18 combines with J gene TRBJ2-1, with D unclear. V was cut by 2 bases and J by 0 bases, with 8 bases left in between. In germline, CDR1 is KGHSH, CDR2 LQKENI. The CDR3 length is 15 residues. CDR3 DNA: TGTGCCAGCTCACCAGACCGGAGCTCCTACAATGAGCAGTTCTTC. This gives the protein CASSPDRSSYNEQFF. Combining the CDR3 with reference TRBV18 and TRBJ2-1 gives the whole variable domain NAGVMQNPRHLVRRRGQEARLRCSPMKGHSHVYWYRQLPEEGLKFMVYLQKENIIDESGMPKERFSAEFPKEGPSILRIQQVVRGDSAAYFCASSPDRSSYNEQFFGPGTRLTVL.

The V gene is TRBV9, the J gene TRBJ1-4; D is perhaps TRBD1 (5 bases). CDR3 length equals 15 residues. Germline V lookup: CDR1 SGDLS, CDR2 YYNGEE. Trimming pared 0 bases from V and 1 base from J, leaving 7 bases between. CDR3 region: CASSVVGGTNEKLFF. As DNA, the CDR3 is TGTGCCAGCAGCGTAGTGGGGGGAACTAATGAAAAACTGTTTTTT.

The rearrangement links TRBV7-2 to TRBJ2-5; 12 bases agree with TRBD2. The V and J ends lost 7 bases and 2 bases, in that order; junction bases with no gene match: 11. This CDR3 has 17 residues. CDR1 SGHTA and CDR2 FQGNSA come from the germline V gene. The CDR3 reads CASNRGLAGGRQETQYF. CDR3 sequence (DNA): TGTGCCAGCAACCGGGGGCTAGCGGGAGGGCGGCAAGAGACCCAGTACTTC.

The rearrangement uses TRBV6-6 and TRBJ1-4; a possible D gene is TRBD1 (6 bases). CDR3 length: 15 residues. Trimming pared 7 bases from V and 0 bases from J, leaving 12 bases between. CDR1 and CDR2 from the germline V gene are MNHNY and SVGAGI (reference sequence). The CDR3: CASTTQGTTNEKLFF. The DNA of the CDR3 is TGTGCCAGCACCACGCAGGGGACAACTAATGAAAAACTGTTTTTT.

CDR3 in amino acids: CASSLLGPAAGSDTQYF. DNA for the CDR3: TGTGCCAGCAGTTTGTTAGGCCCAGCGGCGGGGTCAGATACGCAGTATTTT. The genes are TRBV28 and TRBJ2-3, with TRBD2 as a possible D gene (6 bases). The ends were cut back, 3 bases at V and 4 bases at J, with 20 bases in the middle. The CDR3 extends over 17 amino acids. Per the germline V gene, CDR1 is MDHEN and CDR2 is SYDVKM.

This chain joins TRBV19 and TRBJ2-1; D is perhaps TRBD2 (5 bases). The CDR3 totals 13 residues. In germline, CDR1 is LNHDA, CDR2 SQIVND (reference sequence). V lost 6 bases, J lost 3 bases, and 9 bases lay in between. DNA for the CDR3: TGTGCCAGTAGCCCCGACTACTACAATGAGCAGTTCTTC. It specifies CASSPDYYNEQFF.

The rearrangement uses TRBV18 and TRBJ2-5, with D perhaps matching TRBD2 (6 bases). Germline-derived CDR1 and CDR2 are KGHSH and LQKENI. The CDR3 is 15 residues long. V lost 0 bases and J lost 1, with 9 bases in between. The CDR3 protein is CASSPPGTPQETQYF. Written as DNA, the CDR3 is TGTGCCAGCTCACCACCTGGGACTCCCCAAGAGACCCAGTACTTC.

The chain uses TRBV7-9 and TRBJ1-5; no clear D gene. CDR1 SEHNR and CDR2 FQNEAQ come from the germline V gene (reference sequence). The length of the CDR3 is 13 residues. The germline V and J ends were trimmed by 3 bases and 4 bases, with 7 bases remaining between them. The CDR3 here is CASSFGENQPQHF. CDR3 DNA sequence: TGTGCCAGCAGCTTCGGGGAAAATCAGCCCCAGCATTTT. Looking up the rest from reference TRBV7-9 and TRBJ1-5 gives the full variable domain: DTGVSQNPRHKITKRGQNVTFRCDPISEHNRLYWYRQTLGQGPEFLTYFQNEAQLEKSRLLSDRFSAERPKGSFSTLEIQRTEQGDSAMYLCASSFGENQPQHFGDGTRLSIL.

The chain links TRBV5-4 to TRBJ2-3; 10 bases are shared with TRBD2. V trimming: 4 bases; J trimming: 3 bases; junction bases outside the gene matches: 8. Germline-derived CDR1 and CDR2 are SGHNT and YYREEE (reference sequence). The length of the CDR3 is 16 residues. The CDR3 is CASSPPSGRGTDTQYF. CDR3 in DNA: TGTGCCAGCAGCCCCCCTAGCGGGAGAGGGACAGATACGCAGTATTTT.

This chain joins TRBV4-3 and TRBJ2-1; D is uncertain. Trimming removed 4 bases from V and 7 bases from J, with 11 bases in between. This CDR3 comprises 13 residues. Germline CDR1 is LGHNA and CDR2 is YSLEER. The CDR3 sequence is CASSRLVKNEQFF. The CDR3 region has the DNA TGCGCCAGCAGCCGTCTAGTAAAGAATGAGCAGTTCTTC.

V and J are TRBV27 and TRBJ2-1, with 8 bases aligning to TRBD1. V lost 3 bases to trimming and J lost 8 bases; unmatched junction nucleotides: 9. Germline CDR1 and CDR2: MNHEY and SMNVEV (reference sequence). The CDR3 length is 15 residues. The CDR3 reads CASSFPQGALHEQFF. DNA of the CDR3: TGTGCCAGCAGTTTCCCCCAGGGGGCACTCCATGAGCAGTTCTTC.

There are a few counts of this clone. The chain carries TRBV4-1 and TRBJ2-5; the D gene is possibly TRBD2 (6 bases). This CDR3 contains 16 residues. V was trimmed by 2 bases and J by 2 bases, leaving 15 bases between them. Germline assignment: CDR1 MGHRA and CDR2 YSYEKL. This CDR3 reads CASSQPTGGTQETQYF. The DNA of the CDR3 is TGCGCCAGCAGCCAACCTACCGGGGGAACTCAAGAGACCCAGTACTTC.

The rearrangement uses TRBV28 and TRBJ2-1, with TRBD2 matching over 7 bases. CDR1 is MDHEN and CDR2 is SYDVKM in the germline V gene. V gave up 8 bases and J gave up 8 bases; unmatched junction bases: 9. CDR3 length equals 13 residues. CDR3 coding DNA: TGTGCCAGCCATGGGAGGGCCTGGGATGAGCAGTTCTTC. As protein: CASHGRAWDEQFF.